This T cell receptor beta chain was identified during a study of shared clonotypes between healthy human individuals (dated by TCRdb to about 2020). For the wider study: The cohort included three men and a couple of women between 18 and 49 years of age. The study deeply sequenced blood TCR repertoires of about 5 healthy adults to estimate repertoire size and the extent of clonotype sharing between individuals. To increase sequencing depth and limit assay-specific biases, different laboratories used diverse techniques to prepare libraries and sequence TCR repertoires. Per donor, leukapheresis produced somewhere between about 0.85 and 9.5 billion PBMCs. The research as a whole found: Pairwise subsampling indicated that sequencing depth was expected to affect the degree of clonotype sharing among donors. Only blood was sampled, and tissue TCR repertoires likely differ from those in blood. The genetic and exposure-history diversity represented was limited by the small number of donors.

TCR CDR3 regions were amplified from genomic DNA by multiplex PCR using the deep immunoSEQ assay. For each cell subset, the extracted genomic DNA was distributed evenly across all wells of several immunoSEQ 96-well plates, and each plate served as one replicate. For unsorted PBMC, roughly 300 ng of genomic DNA, equivalent to about 30,000 T cell genomes, went into each replicate PCR. Genomic DNA from unsorted PBMC was sequenced over ten immunoSEQ deep assay plates. The purified libraries were quantified using a Qubit 3.0 fluorometer, sized with a Bioanalyzer 2100, and then quantified again using the KAPA Library Quantification kit. A separate single-read 150-cycle Illumina NextSeq 550 flow cell was used to sequence each immunoSEQ 96-well plate. From the authors' description of their analysis: Because only junctional sequences without quality scores were contained in the immunoSEQ output, filtering matching that applied to full-length reads could not be performed. Sequences were annotated with PyIR, a Python wrapper for IgBLAST v1.9, using IMGT germline references to assign V/J genes and CDR3. Reads were removed for weak V/J assignments (E-value above 1e-6), missing CDR3, stop codons, out-of-frame junctions, or ambiguous translated residues. V3J clonotypes were defined as sequences sharing the same inferred V gene, J gene, and CDR3 amino acid sequence. Percentage overlap between repertoires was calculated by dividing the number of shared unique clonotypes by the size of the smaller repertoire. Three approaches were used to assess repertoire richness: RTK rarefaction, the Chao1 estimator, and Recon v2.1 estimates of unobserved clonotypes. The source is immuneACCESS, and TCRdb retained only in-frame sequences with V and J called. Part of the clones is not carried over; for the studies checked, unresolved V genes explain less than half of this, and the remainder is unexplained. V and J calls and clone size come straight from that table; D and trimming were deduced from the DNA. Here the sample has about 490,000 clones; around 85% occur a single time. Roughly an eighth of the sample is held by the ten biggest clonotypes.

Worth noting for this clone: It has no known antigen specificity. One base away there is no much larger clone; base qualities are not given.

The germline V gene yields MDHEN for CDR1 and SYDVKM for CDR2. The CDR3 has 16 amino acids, counting the end cysteine and phenylalanine. Only the CDR3 region is kept as DNA, spanning 48 bases read in frame from base 1. After removal of 2 bases from V and 2 bases from J, the junction retains 7 bases not matched to a gene. The donors were healthy, HIV-negative adults with no recently reported acute infections or vaccinations. Every donor was a Caucasian adult living in Nashville, Tennessee, USA. For unsorted samples, about 87 million PBMCs were counted, and genomic DNA was extracted using the QIAamp DNA Blood Mini kit. Blood was collected by leukapheresis, and PBMCs were isolated by Ficoll-Histopaque density gradient centrifugation and then cryopreserved in liquid nitrogen vapor phase.

Input material: PBMCs. The source of this sequence is a middle-aged woman in good health. Some clones in this sample may be carry-over from other donors' samples. Recombination joined TRBV28 with TRBJ2-5, with TRBD1 matching 8 junction bases. Here the CDR3 is given as CASSLQGQGLQETQYF. The nucleotide sequence is TGTGCCAGCAGTTTACAAGGACAGGGCCTACAAGAGACCCAGTACTTC.